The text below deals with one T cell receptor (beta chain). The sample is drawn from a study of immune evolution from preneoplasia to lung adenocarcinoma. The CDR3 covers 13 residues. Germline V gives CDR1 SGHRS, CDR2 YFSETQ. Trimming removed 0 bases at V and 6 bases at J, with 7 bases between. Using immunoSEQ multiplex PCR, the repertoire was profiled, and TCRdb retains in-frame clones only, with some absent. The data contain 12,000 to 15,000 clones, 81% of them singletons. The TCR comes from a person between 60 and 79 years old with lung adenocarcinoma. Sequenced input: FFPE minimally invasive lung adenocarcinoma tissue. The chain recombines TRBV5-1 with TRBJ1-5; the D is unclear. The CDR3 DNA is TGCGCCAGCAGCTTGGAGGGTCTTCAGCCCCAGCATTTT. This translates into CASSLEGLQPQHF.